This T cell receptor (beta chain) was recorded in a study of T cell responses to AZD1222 COVID-19 vaccine (dated by TCRdb to the early 2020s). Looking at the study overall: Because spike-specific TCR depth and breadth did not differ between the two schedules, AZD1222 recipients who got a second dose at roughly 4 weeks were pooled with those who got a second dose at roughly 12 weeks. TCR sequencing was performed for 230 to 250 trial participants, of whom 207 were given two doses of AZD1222 and approximately 25 were given two doses of MenACWY control vaccine. Enrollment into the trials was organized by age into subgroups of 18-55, 56-69 and 70-plus years, and those subgroups contained roughly 150, 30 and 60 TCR-sequenced participants, respectively. Paper-wide results and their limitations: The 56-69-year group was small, and its depth increase did not reach significance, likely because of low power. Spike-specific TCR breadth and depth rose significantly after two AZD1222 doses compared with day 0 and with MenACWY recipients. Conclusions about previously exposed vaccinees were limited because only five to seven AZD1222 recipients were SARS-CoV-2 seropositive at baseline. Most participants were white British and females outnumbered males, and the authors suggested that clonal diversity may have been underestimated. Epitopes outside the regions mutated in the B.1.351 and B.1.1.7 variants were reportedly recognized by nearly half of the unique spike-specific TCRs. No day 14 peak-response samples were available, so repertoires were characterized only after the peak T cell response. CD4 TCRs associated with the vaccine covered the entire spike protein, and the dominant responses were in regions 160-218 and 743-854.

With respect to this clone: No antigen is known for it. Base quality data are lacking; no much larger clone is found one base away.

The time point label of this sample denotes: baseline before first vaccination. Samples from vaccinated people were obtained from the UK trials COV001 and COV002, which included a single-blind randomized controlled phase 2/3 trial of AZD1222 (ChAdOx1 nCoV-19) in healthy adults. For TCRbeta chain sequencing, PBMC samples were collected from trial participants at day 0 and at day 28 after the second dose. The CDR3 regions of human TCRbeta chains were analyzed by immunosequencing. On the study's bioinformatics: TCRs in the repertoires were compared against a reference library of SARS-CoV-2-specific TCRs that had been generated with the MIRA antigen-specificity platform. Breadth was defined as the fraction of unique TCRs that were SARS-CoV-2-associated. Depth was defined as the fraction of total T cells that were SARS-CoV-2-associated. Each spike-specific TCR was assigned to its reactive spike region and to a CD4 or CD8 class using the MIRA data. Log10-transformed breadth and depth values were compared by one-way ANOVA with Sidak's multiple comparisons tests. The source is immuneACCESS, and TCRdb retained only in-frame sequences with V and J called. Part of the clones is not carried over; for the studies checked, unresolved V genes explain less than half of this, and the remainder is unexplained. V and J calls and clone size are copied from that table; D and trimming were computed from the DNA. A total of 90,000 to 130,000 clones appear in this sample, approximately 90% of them only once. Jointly, the top ten make up around 3.3% of the sample.

V is cut by 5 bases and J by 4 bases, and the space between the germline ends is 10 bases. Via the germline V gene, CDR1 is SGHRS and CDR2 YFSETQ. Counted from cysteine to phenylalanine, this CDR3 has 12 amino acids. Only the CDR3 portion is preserved as DNA: 36 bases, with reading frame beginning at the first base. In this chain, TRBV5-1 is recombined with TRBJ2-7; the D gene is possibly TRBD1 or TRBD2, with 5 bases matching each. The sample was peripheral blood, taken on day 0 of AZD1222 vaccination. This TCR derives from an adult in good health. The DNA reads TGCGCCAGCAGGCGTGAGGGGTACGAGCAGTACTTC. Its translation reads: CASRREGYEQYF.